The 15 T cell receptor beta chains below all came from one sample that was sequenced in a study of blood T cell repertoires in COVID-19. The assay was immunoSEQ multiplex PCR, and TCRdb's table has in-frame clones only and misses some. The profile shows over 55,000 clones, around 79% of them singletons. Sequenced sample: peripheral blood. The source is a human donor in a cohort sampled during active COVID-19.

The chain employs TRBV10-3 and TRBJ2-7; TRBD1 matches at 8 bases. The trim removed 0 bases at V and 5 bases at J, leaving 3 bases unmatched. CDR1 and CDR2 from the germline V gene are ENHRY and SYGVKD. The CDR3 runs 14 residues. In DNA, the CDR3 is TGTGCCATCAGTGAGTCGGGACAGGCCCACGAGCAGTACTTC. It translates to CAISESGQAHEQYF.

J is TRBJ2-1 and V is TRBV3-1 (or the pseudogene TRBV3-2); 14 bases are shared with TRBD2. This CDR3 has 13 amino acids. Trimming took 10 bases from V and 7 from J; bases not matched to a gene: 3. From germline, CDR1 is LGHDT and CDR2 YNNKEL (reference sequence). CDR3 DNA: TGTGCCACCCGGACTAGCGGGAGGAATGAGCAGTTCTTC. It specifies CATRTSGRNEQFF.

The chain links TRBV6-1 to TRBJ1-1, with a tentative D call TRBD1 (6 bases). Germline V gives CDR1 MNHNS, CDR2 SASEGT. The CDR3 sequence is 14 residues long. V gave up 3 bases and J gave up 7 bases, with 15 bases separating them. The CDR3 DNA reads TGTGCCAGCAGTGAGCGGACTCAGGGGTTTGAAGCTTTCTTT. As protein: CASSERTQGFEAFF.

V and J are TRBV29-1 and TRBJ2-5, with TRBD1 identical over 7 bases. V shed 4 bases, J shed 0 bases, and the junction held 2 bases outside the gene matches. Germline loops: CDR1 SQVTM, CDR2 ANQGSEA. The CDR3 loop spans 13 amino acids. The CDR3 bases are TGCAGCGTTGGGCAGGGGGACCAAGAGACCCAGTACTTC. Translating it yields CSVGQGDQETQYF.

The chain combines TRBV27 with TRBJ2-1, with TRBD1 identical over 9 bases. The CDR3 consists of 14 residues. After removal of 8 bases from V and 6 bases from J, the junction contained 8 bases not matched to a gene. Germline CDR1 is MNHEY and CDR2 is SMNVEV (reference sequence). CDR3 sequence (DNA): TGTGCCAGCTGGGCGACAGGGGGGACCAATGAGCAGTTCTTC. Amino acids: CASWATGGTNEQFF.

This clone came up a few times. The CDR3 DNA is TGTGCCAGCAGCCGGACAGGGGATCGGACGTTGGGTGAAAAACTGTTTTTT. Translating gives CASSRTGDRTLGEKLFF. The chain recombines TRBV7-8 with TRBJ1-4; 9 nucleotides agree with TRBD1. The germline CDR1 and CDR2 sequences are SGHVS and FQNEAQ. The CDR3 is 17 residues long. V shed 5 bases and J 7 bases; nucleotides not matched to a gene: 14.

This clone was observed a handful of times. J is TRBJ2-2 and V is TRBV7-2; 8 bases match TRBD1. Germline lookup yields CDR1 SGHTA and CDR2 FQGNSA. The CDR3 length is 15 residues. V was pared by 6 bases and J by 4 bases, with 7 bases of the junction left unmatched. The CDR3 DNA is TGTGCCAGCAGACCTGACAGGGGAGGCACCGGGGAGCTGTTTTTT. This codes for CASRPDRGGTGELFF.

The CDR3 here is CASSLARLAVYTGELFF. The CDR3, as DNA: TGTGCCAGCAGCTTAGCAAGACTAGCGGTTTACACCGGGGAGCTGTTTTTT. The genes are TRBV7-8 and TRBJ2-2; 9 nucleotides match TRBD2. The V segment lost 0 bases and the J segment 3 bases; nucleotides outside the gene matches: 5. The CDR3 is 17 amino acids. The germline gives CDR1 SGHVS, CDR2 FQNEAQ.

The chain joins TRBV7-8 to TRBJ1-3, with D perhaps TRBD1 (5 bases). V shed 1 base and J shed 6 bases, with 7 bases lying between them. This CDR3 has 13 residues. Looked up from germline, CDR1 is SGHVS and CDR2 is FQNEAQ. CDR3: CASSLVDTNTIYF. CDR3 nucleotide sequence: TGTGCCAGCAGCTTAGTGGACACAAACACCATATATTTT.

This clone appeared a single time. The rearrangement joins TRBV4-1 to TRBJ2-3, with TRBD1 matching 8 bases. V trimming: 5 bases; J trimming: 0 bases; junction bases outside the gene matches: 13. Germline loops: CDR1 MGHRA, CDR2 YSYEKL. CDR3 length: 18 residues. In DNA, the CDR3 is TGCGCCAGCAGCATCTCCGGGACAGGAATTACTAGCACAGATACGCAGTATTTT. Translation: CASSISGTGITSTDTQYF.

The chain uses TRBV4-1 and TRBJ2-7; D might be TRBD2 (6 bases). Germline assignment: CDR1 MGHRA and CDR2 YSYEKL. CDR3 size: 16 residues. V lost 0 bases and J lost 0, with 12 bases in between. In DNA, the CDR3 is TGCGCCAGCAGCCAAGAAAGGGCGGGAAGCTCCTACGAGCAGTACTTC. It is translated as CASSQERAGSSYEQYF.

The CDR3 DNA follows: TGTGCCAGCAGCCCGGACATTACTCGGAACACCGGGGAGCTGTTTTTT. This sequence encodes CASSPDITRNTGELFF. The J gene is TRBJ2-2, the V gene TRBV7-2; D is possibly TRBD1 (5 bases). CDR1 and CDR2 from the germline V gene are SGHTA and FQGNSA. CDR3 length: 16 residues. V lost 5 bases, J lost 1 base, and 14 bases lay in between.

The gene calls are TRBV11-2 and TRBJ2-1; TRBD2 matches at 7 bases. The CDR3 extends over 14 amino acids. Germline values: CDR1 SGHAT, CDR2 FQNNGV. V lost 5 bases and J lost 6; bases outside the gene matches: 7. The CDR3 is CASSPQWGGNEQFF. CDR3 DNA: TGTGCCAGCAGCCCCCAGTGGGGGGGCAATGAGCAGTTCTTC.

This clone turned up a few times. The CDR3 DNA reads as TGTGCCGCCAGTACGAACAATCAGCCCCAGCATTTT. Its translation: CAASTNNQPQHF. The chain joins TRBV19 to TRBJ1-5; D remains ambiguous. Germline lookup yields CDR1 LNHDA and CDR2 SQIVND (reference sequence). V was clipped by 11 bases and J by 3 bases, with 11 bases between them. CDR3 length: 12 amino acids.

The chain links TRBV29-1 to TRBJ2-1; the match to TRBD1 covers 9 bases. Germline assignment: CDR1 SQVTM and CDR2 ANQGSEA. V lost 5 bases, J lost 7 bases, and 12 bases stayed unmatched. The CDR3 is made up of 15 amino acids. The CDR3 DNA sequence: TGCAGCGTTCCCGCCCGACAGGGGGAGTGGAATGAGCAGTTCTTC. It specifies CSVPARQGEWNEQFF.